Here is one TCR beta chain with its context. What it recognizes is unknown. The data are from a study of STAT3 mutations in large granular lymphocyte leukemia. Measured with immunoSEQ multiplex PCR; TCRdb has only the in-frame clones, and not every one. The table includes around 12,000 clones, roughly 80% detected once. Points from the study as a whole: Every T-LGLL patient had at least one immunodominant TCRbeta clonotype.

Per germline, CDR1 SGHTA and CDR2 FQGNSA. This CDR3 is 14 amino acids long. The V and J ends lost 9 bases and 3 bases respectively, with 18 bases between them. The source of this sequence is a man aged 55 to 70 with T-cell large granular lymphocyte leukemia. Some clones in this sample may be carry-over from other donors' samples. The sample was peripheral blood mononuclear cells. The chain employs TRBV7-2 and TRBJ2-7; tentative D call: TRBD1 (5 bases). Written as DNA, the CDR3 is TGTGCCAGTCGAAGGGGTATAGGGCGCTACGAGCAGTACTTC. Translated: CASRRGIGRYEQYF. Looking up the rest from reference TRBV7-2 and TRBJ2-7 gives the full variable domain: GAGVSQSPSNKVTEKGKDVELRCDPISGHTALYWYRQSLGQGLEFLIYFQGNSAPDKSGLPSDRFSAERTGGSVSTLTIQRTQQEDSAVYLCASRRGIGRYEQYFGPGTRLTVT.